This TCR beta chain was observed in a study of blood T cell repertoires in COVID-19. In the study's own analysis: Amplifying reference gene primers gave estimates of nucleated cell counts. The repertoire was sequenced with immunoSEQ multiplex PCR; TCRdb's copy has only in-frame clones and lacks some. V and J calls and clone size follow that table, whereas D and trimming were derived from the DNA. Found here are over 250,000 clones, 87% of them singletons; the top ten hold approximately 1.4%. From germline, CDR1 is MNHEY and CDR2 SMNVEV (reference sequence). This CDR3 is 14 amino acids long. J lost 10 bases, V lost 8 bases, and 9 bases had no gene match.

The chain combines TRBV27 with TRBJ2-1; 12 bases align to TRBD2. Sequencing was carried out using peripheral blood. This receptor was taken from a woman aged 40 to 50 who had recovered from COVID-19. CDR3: CASRVWTSGAEQFF. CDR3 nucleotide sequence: TGTGCCAGCCGTGTGTGGACTAGCGGGGCCGAGCAGTTCTTC.